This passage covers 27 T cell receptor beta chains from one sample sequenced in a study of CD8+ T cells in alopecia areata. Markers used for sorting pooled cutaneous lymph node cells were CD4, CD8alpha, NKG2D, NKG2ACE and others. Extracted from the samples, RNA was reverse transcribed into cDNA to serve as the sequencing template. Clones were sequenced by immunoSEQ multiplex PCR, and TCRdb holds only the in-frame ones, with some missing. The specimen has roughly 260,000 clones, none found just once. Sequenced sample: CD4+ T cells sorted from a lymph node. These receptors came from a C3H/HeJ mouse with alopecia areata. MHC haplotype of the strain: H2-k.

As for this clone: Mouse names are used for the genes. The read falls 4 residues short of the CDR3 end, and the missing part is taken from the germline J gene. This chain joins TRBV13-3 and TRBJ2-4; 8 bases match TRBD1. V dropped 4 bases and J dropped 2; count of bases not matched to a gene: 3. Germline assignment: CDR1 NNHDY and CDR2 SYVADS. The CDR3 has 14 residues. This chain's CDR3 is CASSRDRLQNTLYF. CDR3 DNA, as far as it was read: TGTGCCAGCAGTAGGGACAGGCTTCAAAAC. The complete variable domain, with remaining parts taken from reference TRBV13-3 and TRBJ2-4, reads EAAVTQSPRSKVAVTGGKVTLSCHQTNNHDYMYWYRQDTGHGLRLIHYSYVADSTEKGDIPDGYKASRPSQENFSLILELASLSQTAVYFCASSRDRLQNTLYFGAGTRLSVL.

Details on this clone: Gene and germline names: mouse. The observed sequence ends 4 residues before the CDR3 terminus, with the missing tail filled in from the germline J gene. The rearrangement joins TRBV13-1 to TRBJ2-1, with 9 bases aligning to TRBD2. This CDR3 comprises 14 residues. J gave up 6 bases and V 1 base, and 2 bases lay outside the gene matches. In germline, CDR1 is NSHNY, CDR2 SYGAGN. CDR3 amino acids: CASSDLGGIAEQFF. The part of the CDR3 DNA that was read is TGTGCCAGCAGTGATCTGGGGGGGATTGCT.

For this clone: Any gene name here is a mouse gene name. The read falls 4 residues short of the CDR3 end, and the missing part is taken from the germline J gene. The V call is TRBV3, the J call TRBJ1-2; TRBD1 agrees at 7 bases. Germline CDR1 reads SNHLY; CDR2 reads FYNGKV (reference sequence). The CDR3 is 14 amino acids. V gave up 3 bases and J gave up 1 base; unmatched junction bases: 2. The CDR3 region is CASSLTGKNSDYTF. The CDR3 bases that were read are TGTGCCAGCAGCTTGACAGGGAAAAACTCC.

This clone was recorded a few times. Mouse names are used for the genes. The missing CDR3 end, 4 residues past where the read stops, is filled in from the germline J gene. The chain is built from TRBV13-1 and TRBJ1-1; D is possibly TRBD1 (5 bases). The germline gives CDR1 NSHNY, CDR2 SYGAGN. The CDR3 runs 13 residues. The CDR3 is CASSGRRDGEVFF. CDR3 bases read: TGTGCCAGCAGTGGGCGCAGGGATGGA.

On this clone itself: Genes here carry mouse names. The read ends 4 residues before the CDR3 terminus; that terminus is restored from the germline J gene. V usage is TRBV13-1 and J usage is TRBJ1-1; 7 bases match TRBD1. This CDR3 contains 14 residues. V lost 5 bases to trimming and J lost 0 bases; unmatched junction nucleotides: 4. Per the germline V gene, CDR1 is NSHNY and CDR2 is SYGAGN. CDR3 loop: CASRDGTANTEVFF. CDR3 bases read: TGTGCCAGCAGGGACGGGACAGCAAACACA.

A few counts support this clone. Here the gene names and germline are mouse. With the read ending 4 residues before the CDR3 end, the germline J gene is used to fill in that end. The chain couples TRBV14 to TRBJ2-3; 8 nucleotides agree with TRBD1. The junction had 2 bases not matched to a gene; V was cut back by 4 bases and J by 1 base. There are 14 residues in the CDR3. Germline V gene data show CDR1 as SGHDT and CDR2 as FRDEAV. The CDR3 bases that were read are TGTGCCAGCAGTCCGGGACAGGGTGCAGAA. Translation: CASSPGQGAE. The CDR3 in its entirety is CASSPGQGAETLYF.

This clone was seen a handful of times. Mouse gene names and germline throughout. The sequenced part of the CDR3 DNA is TGTGCCTGGAGTCTTGGACTGGTAAACACCGGG. It is translated as CAWSLGLVNTG. The CDR3, in full, reads CAWSLGLVNTGQLYF. This chain uses TRBV31 with TRBJ2-2; TRBD2 aligns across 7 bases. The read ends 4 residues before the CDR3 terminus; that terminus is restored from the germline J gene. Germline V lookup: CDR1 GKSSPN, CDR2 SITVG. The ends lost 0 bases at V and 1 base at J; junction bases unmatched: 2. The CDR3 totals 15 residues. The full variable domain, its missing parts supplied by reference TRBV31 and TRBJ2-2, is AQTIHQWPVAEIKAVGSPLSLGCTIKGKSSPNLYWYWQATGGTLQQLFYSITVGQVESVVQLNLSASRPKDDQFILSTEKLLLSHSGFYLCAWSLGLVNTGQLYFGEGSKLTVL.

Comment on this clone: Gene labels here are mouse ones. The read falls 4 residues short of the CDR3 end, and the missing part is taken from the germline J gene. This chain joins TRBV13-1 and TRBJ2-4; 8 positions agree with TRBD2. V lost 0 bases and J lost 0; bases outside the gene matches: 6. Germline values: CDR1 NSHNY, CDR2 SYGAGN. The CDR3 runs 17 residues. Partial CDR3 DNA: TGTGCCAGCAGTGATGCTACTGGGGGTTCTAGTCAAAAC. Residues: CASSDATGGSSQN. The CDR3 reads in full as CASSDATGGSSQNTLYF.

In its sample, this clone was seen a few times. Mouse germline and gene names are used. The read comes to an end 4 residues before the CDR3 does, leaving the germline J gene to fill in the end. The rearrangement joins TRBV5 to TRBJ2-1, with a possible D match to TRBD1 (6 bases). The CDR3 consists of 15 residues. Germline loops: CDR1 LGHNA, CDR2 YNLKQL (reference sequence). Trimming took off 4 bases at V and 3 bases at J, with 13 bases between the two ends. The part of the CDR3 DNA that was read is TGTGCCAGCAGCCCGGTAGGGACAACCTATGCT. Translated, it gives CASSPVGTTYA. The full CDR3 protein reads CASSPVGTTYAEQFF.

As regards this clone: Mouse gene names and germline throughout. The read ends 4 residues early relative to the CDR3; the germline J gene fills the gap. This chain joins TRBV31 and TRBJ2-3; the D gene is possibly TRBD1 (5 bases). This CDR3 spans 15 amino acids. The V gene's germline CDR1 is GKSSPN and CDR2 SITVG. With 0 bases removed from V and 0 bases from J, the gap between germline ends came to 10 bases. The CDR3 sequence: CAWSLQASSAETLYF. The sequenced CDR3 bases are TGTGCCTGGAGTCTACAGGCATCTAGTGCAGAA.

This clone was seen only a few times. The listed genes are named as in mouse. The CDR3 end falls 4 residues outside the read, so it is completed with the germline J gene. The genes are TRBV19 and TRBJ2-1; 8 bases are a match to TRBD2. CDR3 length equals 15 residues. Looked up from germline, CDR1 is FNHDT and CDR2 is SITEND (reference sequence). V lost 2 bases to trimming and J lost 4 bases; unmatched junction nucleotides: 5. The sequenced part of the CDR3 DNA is TGTGCCAGCAGTATGGGCTGGGGGGTGTATGCT. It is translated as CASSMGWGVYA. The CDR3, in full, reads CASSMGWGVYAEQFF.

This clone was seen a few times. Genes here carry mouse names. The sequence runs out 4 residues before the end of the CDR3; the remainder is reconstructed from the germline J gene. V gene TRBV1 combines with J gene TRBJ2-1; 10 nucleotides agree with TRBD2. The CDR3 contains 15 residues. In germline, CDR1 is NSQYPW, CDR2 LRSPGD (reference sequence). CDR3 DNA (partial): TGCACCTGCAGTCCTCCGACTGGGGGGTGGGCT. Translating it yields CTCSPPTGGWA. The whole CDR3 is CTCSPPTGGWAEQFF.

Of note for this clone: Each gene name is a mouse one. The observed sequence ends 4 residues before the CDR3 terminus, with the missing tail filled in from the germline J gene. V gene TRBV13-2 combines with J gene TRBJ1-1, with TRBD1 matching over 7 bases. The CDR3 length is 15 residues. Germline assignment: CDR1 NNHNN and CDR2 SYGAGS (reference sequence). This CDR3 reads CASGEAPLGQTEVFF. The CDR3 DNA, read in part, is TGTGCCAGCGGTGAAGCACCCCTGGGACAGACA.

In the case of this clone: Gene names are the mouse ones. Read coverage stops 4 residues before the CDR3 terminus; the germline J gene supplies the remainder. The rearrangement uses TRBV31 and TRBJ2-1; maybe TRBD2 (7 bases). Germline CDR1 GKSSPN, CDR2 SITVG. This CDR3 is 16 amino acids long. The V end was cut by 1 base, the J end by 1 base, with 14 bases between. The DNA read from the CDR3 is TGTGCCTGGAGTCCACGCTCTGGGGGCAACTATGCT. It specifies CAWSPRSGGNYA. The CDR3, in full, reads CAWSPRSGGNYAEQFF. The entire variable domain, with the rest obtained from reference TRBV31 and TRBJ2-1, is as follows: AQTIHQWPVAEIKAVGSPLSLGCTIKGKSSPNLYWYWQATGGTLQQLFYSITVGQVESVVQLNLSASRPKDDQFILSTEKLLLSHSGFYLCAWSPRSGGNYAEQFFGPGTRLTVL.

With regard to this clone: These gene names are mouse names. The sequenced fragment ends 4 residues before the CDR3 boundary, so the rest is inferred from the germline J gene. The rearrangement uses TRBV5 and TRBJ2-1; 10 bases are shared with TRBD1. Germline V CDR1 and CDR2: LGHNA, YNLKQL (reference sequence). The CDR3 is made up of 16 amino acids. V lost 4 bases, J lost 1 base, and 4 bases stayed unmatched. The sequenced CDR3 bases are TGTGCCAGCAGCCTCTCGGGACAGGGGAACTATGCT. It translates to CASSLSGQGNYA. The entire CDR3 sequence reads CASSLSGQGNYAEQFF.

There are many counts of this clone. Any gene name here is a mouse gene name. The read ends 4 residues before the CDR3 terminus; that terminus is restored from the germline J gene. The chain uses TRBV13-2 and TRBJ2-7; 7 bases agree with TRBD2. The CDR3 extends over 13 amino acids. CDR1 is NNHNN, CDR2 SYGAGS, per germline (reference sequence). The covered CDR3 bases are TGTGCCAGCGGTCGACTGGGTTCTTAT. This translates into CASGRLGSY. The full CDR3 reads CASGRLGSYEQYF.

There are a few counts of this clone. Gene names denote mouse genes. The CDR3 protein is CTCRGTGGTGEVFF. CDR3 DNA (partial): TGCACCTGCAGAGGGACAGGGGGTACGGGA. The rearrangement links TRBV1 to TRBJ1-1; TRBD1 matches at 11 bases. The read halts 4 residues ahead of the CDR3 end, with the missing end drawn from the germline J gene. The CDR3 contains 14 residues. Germline V gene data show CDR1 as NSQYPW and CDR2 as LRSPGD (reference sequence).

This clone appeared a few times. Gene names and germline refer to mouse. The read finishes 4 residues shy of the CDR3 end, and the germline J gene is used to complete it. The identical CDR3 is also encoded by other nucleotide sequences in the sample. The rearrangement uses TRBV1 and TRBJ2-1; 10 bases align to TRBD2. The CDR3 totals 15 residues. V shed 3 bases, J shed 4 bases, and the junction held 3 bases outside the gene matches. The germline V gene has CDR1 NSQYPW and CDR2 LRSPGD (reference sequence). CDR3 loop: CTCSALTGGYAEQFF. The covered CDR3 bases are TGCACCTGCAGTGCTCTGACTGGGGGGTATGCT.

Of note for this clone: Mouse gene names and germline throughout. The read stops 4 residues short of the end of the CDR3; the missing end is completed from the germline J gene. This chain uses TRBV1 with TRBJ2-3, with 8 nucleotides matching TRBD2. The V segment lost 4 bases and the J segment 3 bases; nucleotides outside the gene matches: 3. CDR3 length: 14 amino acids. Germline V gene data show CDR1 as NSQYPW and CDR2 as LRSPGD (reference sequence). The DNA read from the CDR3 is TGCACCTGCAGTGTGCCTGGGGGGGCAGAA. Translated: CTCSVPGGAE. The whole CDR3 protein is CTCSVPGGAETLYF. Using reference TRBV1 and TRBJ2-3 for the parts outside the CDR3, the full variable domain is VTLLEQNPRWRLVPRGQAVNLRCILKNSQYPWMSWYQQDLQKQLQWLFTLRSPGDKEVKSLPGADYLATRVTDTELRLQVANMSQGRTLYCTCSVPGGAETLYFGSGTRLTVL.

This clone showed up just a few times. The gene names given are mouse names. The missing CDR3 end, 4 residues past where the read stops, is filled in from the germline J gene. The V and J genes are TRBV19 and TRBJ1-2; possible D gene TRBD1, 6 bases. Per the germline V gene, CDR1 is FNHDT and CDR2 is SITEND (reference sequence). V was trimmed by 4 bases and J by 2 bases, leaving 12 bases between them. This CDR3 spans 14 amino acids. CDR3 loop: CASSSPTGNSDYTF. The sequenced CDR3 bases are TGTGCCAGCAGTTCCCCAACAGGGAACTCC.

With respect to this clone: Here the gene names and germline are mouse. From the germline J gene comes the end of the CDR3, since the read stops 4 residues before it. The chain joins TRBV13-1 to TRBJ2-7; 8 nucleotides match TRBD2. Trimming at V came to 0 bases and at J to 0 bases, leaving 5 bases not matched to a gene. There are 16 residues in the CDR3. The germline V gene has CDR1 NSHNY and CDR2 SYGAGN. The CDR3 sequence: CASSDVAGGHSYEQYF. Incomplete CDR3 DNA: TGTGCCAGCAGTGATGTGGCTGGGGGGCACTCCTAT.

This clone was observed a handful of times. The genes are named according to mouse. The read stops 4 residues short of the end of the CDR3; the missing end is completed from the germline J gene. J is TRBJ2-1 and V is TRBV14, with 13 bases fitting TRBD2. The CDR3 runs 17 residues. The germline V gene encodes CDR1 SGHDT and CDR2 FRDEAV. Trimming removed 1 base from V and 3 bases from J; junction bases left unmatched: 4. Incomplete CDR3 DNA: TGTGCCAGCAGTTTCCCTGGGACTGGGGGGGTCTATGCT. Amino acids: CASSFPGTGGVYA. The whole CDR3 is CASSFPGTGGVYAEQFF.

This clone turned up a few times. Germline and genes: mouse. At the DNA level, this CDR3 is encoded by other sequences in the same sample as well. The sequenced CDR3 bases are TGTGCCAGCAGCCAAGAGAGGGGGGCGGACTCC. Translating it yields CASSQERGADS. The whole CDR3 is CASSQERGADSDYTF. V is TRBV2 and J is TRBJ1-2; D is perhaps TRBD1 (6 bases). The sequenced fragment ends 4 residues before the CDR3 boundary, so the rest is inferred from the germline J gene. The CDR3 length is 15 residues. Germline CDR1 reads LGHNA; CDR2 reads YSYQKL. The V gene lost 0 bases and the J gene lost 3 bases, with 11 bases spanning the gap.

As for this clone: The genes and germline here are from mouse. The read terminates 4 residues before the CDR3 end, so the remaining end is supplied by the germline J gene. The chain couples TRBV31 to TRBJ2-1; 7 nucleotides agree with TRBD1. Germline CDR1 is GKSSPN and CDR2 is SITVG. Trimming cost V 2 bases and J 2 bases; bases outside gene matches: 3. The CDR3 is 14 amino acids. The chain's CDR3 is CAWSIGTDYAEQFF. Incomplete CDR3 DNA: TGTGCCTGGAGTATAGGGACAGACTATGCT.

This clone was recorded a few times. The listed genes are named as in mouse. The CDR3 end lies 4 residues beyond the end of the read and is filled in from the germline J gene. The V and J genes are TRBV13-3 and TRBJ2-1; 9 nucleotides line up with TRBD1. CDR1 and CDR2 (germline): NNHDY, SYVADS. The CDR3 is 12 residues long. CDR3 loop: CASSTGGTEQFF. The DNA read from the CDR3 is TGTGCCAGCAGTACAGGGGGCACT.

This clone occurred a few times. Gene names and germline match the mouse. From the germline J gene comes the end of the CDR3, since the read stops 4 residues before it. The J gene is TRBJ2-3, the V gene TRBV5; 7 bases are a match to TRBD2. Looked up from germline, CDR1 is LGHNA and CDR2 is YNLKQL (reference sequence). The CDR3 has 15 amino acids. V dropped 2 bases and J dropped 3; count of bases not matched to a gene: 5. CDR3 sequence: CASSQTGVPAETLYF. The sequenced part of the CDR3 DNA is TGTGCCAGCAGCCAAACTGGGGTCCCCGCAGAA.

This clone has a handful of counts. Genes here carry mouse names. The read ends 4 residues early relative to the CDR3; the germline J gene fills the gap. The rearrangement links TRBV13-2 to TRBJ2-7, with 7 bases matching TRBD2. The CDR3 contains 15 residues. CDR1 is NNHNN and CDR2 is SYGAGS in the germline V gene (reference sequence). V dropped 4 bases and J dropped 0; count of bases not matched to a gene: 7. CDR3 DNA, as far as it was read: TGTGCCAGCGGTCGGACTGGAAGGAGCTCCTAT. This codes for CASGRTGRSSY. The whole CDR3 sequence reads CASGRTGRSSYEQYF.